These 31 T cell receptor beta chains share one sample of origin, sequenced in a study of cytomegalovirus exposure and HLA in healthy donors. PCR was performed using 60 Vbeta and 13 Jbeta primers. The data were produced by immunoSEQ multiplex PCR, yet TCRdb's version contains in-frame clones alone and is incomplete. Seen here are 100,000 or so clones, about 75% observed once, and the top ten hold roughly 14%. Sequencing was performed on PBMCs. The receptors originated from a male donor in good health and CMV-seropositive.

The V call is TRBV11-2, the J call TRBJ1-2; D is perhaps TRBD1 (5 bases). The V end was cut by 4 bases, the J end by 4 bases, with 10 bases between. The CDR3 loop spans 13 amino acids. From germline, CDR1 is SGHAT and CDR2 FQNNGV. The DNA of the CDR3 is TGTGCCAGCAGCTCGAGCAGGGTCTATGGCTACACCTTC. Its translation is CASSSSRVYGYTF.

The chain couples TRBV7-2 to TRBJ2-7, with 7 bases lining up with TRBD2. The V gene end was trimmed by 8 bases and the J gene end by 2 bases; junction bases not matched to a gene: 12. Germline V gene data show CDR1 as SGHTA and CDR2 as FQGNSA. CDR3 length equals 15 residues. The CDR3: CASLRGVGGAYEQYF. In nucleotides, the CDR3 is TGTGCCAGCTTAAGGGGAGTGGGGGGGGCCTACGAGCAGTACTTC.

The chain uses TRBV30 and TRBJ2-7; the D gene is possibly TRBD1 (6 bases). The V gene's germline CDR1 is GTSNPN and CDR2 SVGIG (reference sequence). The V and J ends lost 5 bases and 1 base respectively, with 9 bases between them. The CDR3 is 12 residues long. The CDR3 sequence: CAWGGQSYEQYF. The CDR3 DNA reads TGTGCCTGGGGAGGACAGTCCTACGAGCAGTACTTC.

This chain uses TRBV6-5 with TRBJ2-1; a weak D match, TRBD2 (7 bases). Trimming removed 6 bases at V and 8 bases at J, with 20 bases between. The CDR3 extends over 15 amino acids. The germline gives CDR1 MNHEY, CDR2 SVGAGI. For the CDR3, the DNA is TGTGCCAGCAGCCCCCGGACAGTTCGGGGGGATGAGCAGTTCTTC. Amino acid sequence: CASSPRTVRGDEQFF.

This clone has only a few counts. The same CDR3 arises from other DNA sequences in this sample as well. The chain employs TRBV14 and TRBJ1-2, with no clear D. The germline CDR1 and CDR2 sequences are SGHDN and FVKESK. The CDR3 has 12 residues. The V and J ends lost 1 base and 5 bases respectively, with 5 bases between them. The CDR3: CASSQAGYGYTF. Written as DNA, the CDR3 is TGTGCCAGCAGCCAAGCGGGTTATGGCTACACCTTC.

The chain recombines TRBV4-2 with TRBJ2-5; 8 bases map to TRBD2. The CDR3 has 15 amino acids. The V gene end was trimmed by 4 bases and the J gene end by 5 bases; junction bases not matched to a gene: 9. In germline, CDR1 is LGHNA, CDR2 YNFKEQ. The CDR3 DNA is TGTGCCAGCAGCCCCCGCCCCGCGGGGGGTGAGACCCAGTACTTC. Translating it yields CASSPRPAGGETQYF.

In DNA, the CDR3 is TGTGCCAGCTTTACAGGGAATGGTGAAAAACTGTTTTTT. It translates to CASFTGNGEKLFF. This sequence joins TRBV28 and TRBJ1-4, with D perhaps matching TRBD1 (6 bases). The V end lost 8 bases, the J end lost 7 bases, and 14 bases lay between the germline ends. The CDR3 has 13 residues. Germline V lookup: CDR1 MDHEN, CDR2 SYDVKM.

V gene TRBV2 combines with J gene TRBJ2-7; D perhaps matches TRBD1 (5 bases). Germline values: CDR1 SNHLY, CDR2 FYNNEI. Trimming left V 2 bases short and J 4 bases short, with 6 bases between. This CDR3 region has 12 residues. The CDR3 DNA reads as TGTGCCAGCAGTGAAAGGGGTTACGAGCAGTACTTC. Translating it yields CASSERGYEQYF.

This CDR3 is CATSRDSRGGYQETQYF. Written as DNA, the CDR3 is TGTGCCACCAGCAGAGATTCGAGGGGGGGATACCAAGAGACCCAGTACTTC. The chain links TRBV15 to TRBJ2-5; D is perhaps TRBD2 (7 bases). Germline V gene lookup returns CDR1 LNHNV and CDR2 YYDKDF (reference sequence). Between the trimmed V and J ends, which lost 0 bases and 0 bases, there was a span of 14 bases. The CDR3 consists of 17 residues.

There are a few counts of this clone. The genes are TRBV7-2 and TRBJ1-4; D is unclear. Germline loops: CDR1 SGHTA, CDR2 FQGNSA. CDR3 length equals 15 residues. Trimming removed 0 bases from V and 8 bases from J, with 13 bases in between. The CDR3 reads CASSLAPGVQEKLFF. The CDR3 DNA reads as TGTGCCAGCAGCTTAGCCCCCGGTGTACAGGAAAAACTGTTTTTT.

The V call is TRBV30, the J call TRBJ2-1, with 11 bases lining up with TRBD2. The V segment lost 7 bases and the J segment 16 bases; nucleotides outside the gene matches: 12. The germline gives CDR1 GTSNPN, CDR2 SVGIG (reference sequence). This CDR3 has 12 amino acids. CDR3 residues: CASRLAGGFQFF. The CDR3 DNA reads TGTGCCTCTAGGCTAGCGGGGGGATTCCAATTCTTC.

This chain uses TRBV19 with TRBJ1-1, with D possibly TRBD1 on 5 matching bases. Looked up from germline, CDR1 is LNHDA and CDR2 is SQIVND (reference sequence). V shed 3 bases and J shed 1 base, with 9 bases lying between them. CDR3 length: 14 amino acids. CDR3 sequence reads: CASSISTENTEAFF. In DNA form, the CDR3 reads TGTGCCAGTAGTATTTCGACAGAGAACACTGAAGCTTTCTTT.

V and J are TRBV11-2 and TRBJ2-7; 9 positions match TRBD1. The CDR3 sequence is 14 residues long. Germline V gene lookup returns CDR1 SGHAT and CDR2 FQNNGV. V lost 3 bases and J lost 6; bases outside the gene matches: 6. This chain's CDR3 is CASSFGTTGGEQYF. The CDR3 nucleotides are TGTGCCAGCAGCTTCGGTACGACAGGGGGCGAGCAGTACTTC.

This sequence joins TRBV7-2 and TRBJ1-5; D may be TRBD1 (5 bases). With 6 bases removed from V and 2 bases from J, the gap between germline ends came to 20 bases. Germline CDR1 SGHTA, CDR2 FQGNSA. The CDR3 is made up of 17 amino acids. The CDR3 loop reads CASSPRRGQWGNQPQHF. The CDR3 DNA sequence: TGTGCCAGCAGTCCCCGCCGAGGACAATGGGGCAATCAGCCCCAGCATTTT. Using reference TRBV7-2 and TRBJ1-5 for the parts outside the CDR3, the full variable domain is GAGVSQSPSNKVTEKGKDVELRCDPISGHTALYWYRQSLGQGLEFLIYFQGNSAPDKSGLPSDRFSAERTGGSVSTLTIQRTQQEDSAVYLCASSPRRGQWGNQPQHFGDGTRLSIL.

The rearrangement links TRBV28 to TRBJ2-3, with TRBD2 matching over 7 bases. From germline, CDR1 is MDHEN and CDR2 SYDVKM. CDR3 length: 11 residues. V lost 6 bases, J lost 6 bases, and 0 bases stayed unmatched. CDR3 nucleotide sequence: TGTGCCAGCAGGGGGGGGGATACGCAGTATTTT. The encoded protein is CASRGGDTQYF.

CDR3: CASSLTDRAPGNTIYF. CDR3 DNA: TGTGCCAGCAGTTTAACGGACAGGGCCCCTGGAAACACCATATATTTT. V is TRBV6-5 and J is TRBJ1-3; 8 bases agree with TRBD1. The V gene's germline CDR1 is MNHEY and CDR2 SVGAGI. CDR3 length equals 16 residues. Trimming removed 4 bases from V and 2 bases from J; junction bases left unmatched: 7.

This clone was seen more than once but under ten times. The chain has TRBV9 and TRBJ2-5; TRBD2 agrees at 8 bases. Germline V CDR1 and CDR2: SGDLS, YYNGEE. The CDR3 consists of 15 residues. The junction had 4 bases not matched to a gene; V was cut back by 2 bases and J by 1 base. For the CDR3, the DNA is TGTGCCAGCAGCGTTCCGGGACTAGGCCAAGAGACCCAGTACTTC. It yields the protein CASSVPGLGQETQYF.

The chain employs TRBV30 and TRBJ2-2; 7 nucleotides align to TRBD1. Germline V gene sequence: CDR1 GTSNPN, CDR2 SVGIG (reference sequence). The CDR3 spans 15 residues. The junction had 9 bases not matched to a gene; V was cut back by 6 bases and J by 2 bases. The CDR3 DNA is TGTGCCTGCAAACCGGGACAGTTTAACACCGGGGAGCTGTTTTTT. Amino acids: CACKPGQFNTGELFF.

This sequence joins TRBV7-9 and TRBJ1-1; TRBD1 aligns across 9 bases. The germline gives CDR1 SEHNR, CDR2 FQNEAQ (reference sequence). V gave up 6 bases and J gave up 5 bases; unmatched junction bases: 7. CDR3 length: 14 amino acids. CDR3 in DNA: TGTGCCAGCAGTTCACAGGGGGCAGGGACTGAAGCTTTCTTT. It codes for CASSSQGAGTEAFF.

As regards this clone: The sample holds other DNA sequences that translate to the same CDR3. The CDR3 region has the DNA TGTGCCAGCAGCCTGGCGGTCGATAGCAATCAGCCCCAGCATTTT. Translation gives CASSLAVDSNQPQHF. The rearrangement links TRBV4-2 to TRBJ1-5; the D is unclear. The V gene's germline CDR1 is LGHNA and CDR2 YNFKEQ. The CDR3 spans 15 residues. V was cut by 4 bases and J by 0 bases, with 10 bases left in between.

The chain recombines TRBV5-1 with TRBJ2-1, with 12 bases lining up with TRBD2. The V segment lost 2 bases and the J segment 9 bases; nucleotides outside the gene matches: 6. The CDR3 is 15 residues long. Germline V gene sequence: CDR1 SGHRS, CDR2 YFSETQ. CDR3 nucleotides: TGCGCCAGCAGCTTATCTAGCGGGGGGGCCGGTGAGCAGTTCTTC. Protein product: CASSLSSGGAGEQFF.

The chain employs TRBV30 and TRBJ1-2, with TRBD1 as a possible D gene (5 bases). CDR3 size: 14 residues. Germline V lookup: CDR1 GTSNPN, CDR2 SVGIG (reference sequence). V lost 3 bases and J lost 8, with 19 bases in between. The CDR3, as DNA: TGTGCCTGGAGATCTAACCGGGGGGTAAAGGGCTACACCTTC. Protein product: CAWRSNRGVKGYTF.

V is TRBV19 and J is TRBJ2-7; 9 bases are a match to TRBD1. In germline, CDR1 is LNHDA, CDR2 SQIVND (reference sequence). After removal of 4 bases from V and 5 bases from J, the junction contained 9 bases not matched to a gene. There are 15 residues in the CDR3. The CDR3 reads CASSTGTGSNHEQYF. The CDR3 DNA sequence: TGTGCCAGTAGTACTGGGACAGGGAGTAACCACGAGCAGTACTTC.

This CDR3 reads CASSLRQGGEQPQHF. The CDR3 DNA is TGTGCCAGCAGTCTACGACAGGGCGGTGAGCAGCCCCAGCATTTT. The chain combines TRBV28 with TRBJ1-5; 7 bases align to TRBD1. Germline V gene lookup returns CDR1 MDHEN and CDR2 SYDVKM. V was clipped by 5 bases and J by 7 bases; unmatched bases: 11. CDR3 size: 15 residues.

The chain links TRBV6-5 to TRBJ1-5, with 7 nucleotides matching TRBD1. Looked up from germline, CDR1 is MNHEY and CDR2 is SVGAGI. The trim removed 2 bases at V and 5 bases at J, leaving 0 bases unmatched. This CDR3 contains 13 residues. CDR3 bases: TGTGCCAGCAGTTACCAGGGGGATCAGCCCCAGCATTTT. The encoded protein is CASSYQGDQPQHF.

The V call is TRBV11-2, the J call TRBJ2-5; 7 nucleotides match TRBD2. This CDR3 comprises 14 residues. The germline gives CDR1 SGHAT, CDR2 FQNNGV. The J segment lost 5 bases and the V segment lost 3 bases, leaving 6 bases of the junction unmatched. Here the CDR3 reads CASSFPGEGETQYF. CDR3 coding DNA: TGTGCCAGCAGCTTCCCGGGGGAGGGGGAGACCCAGTACTTC.

This clone turned up a few times. The V gene is TRBV11-3, the J gene TRBJ1-4; the match to TRBD1 covers 7 bases. The CDR3 is 15 amino acids. Germline loops: CDR1 SGHNT, CDR2 YENEEA. The V segment lost 5 bases and the J segment 4 bases; nucleotides outside the gene matches: 7. CDR3 amino acids: CASSPRTGINEKLFF. The CDR3 region has the DNA TGTGCCAGCAGCCCGAGGACAGGCATTAATGAAAAACTGTTTTTT.

The chain uses TRBV6-5 and TRBJ2-5; perhaps TRBD1 as D (6 bases). The CDR3 consists of 13 residues. Germline CDR1 reads MNHEY; CDR2 reads SVGAGI. V was clipped by 8 bases and J by 3 bases, with 13 bases between them. The DNA of the CDR3 is TGTGCCAGCCTAGAGGCAGGGGAAGAGACCCAGTACTTC. This sequence encodes CASLEAGEETQYF.

This sequence joins TRBV19 and TRBJ1-5; D is uncertain. CDR1 LNHDA and CDR2 SQIVND come from the germline V gene (reference sequence). The CDR3 is 15 residues long. Deletions cut 8 bases from V and 0 bases from J, with 14 bases between. CDR3 DNA sequence: TGTGCCAGTCACGGAGGAGGGTTTAGCAATCAGCCCCAGCATTTT. It specifies CASHGGGFSNQPQHF.

J is TRBJ2-7 and V is TRBV30, with a weak D call TRBD1 (5 bases). V shed 0 bases and J shed 7 bases, with 16 bases lying between them. The CDR3 length is 14 residues. Germline assignment: CDR1 GTSNPN and CDR2 SVGIG (reference sequence). The CDR3 DNA reads TGTGCCTGGAGTGTCTTTCTAGGGGCTGAAGAGCAGTACTTC. Its translation: CAWSVFLGAEEQYF.

The rearrangement joins TRBV10-1 to TRBJ1-1, with TRBD1 as a possible D gene (6 bases). Trimming left V 6 bases short and J 1 base short, with 9 bases between. Per germline, CDR1 WNHNN and CDR2 SYGVQD (reference sequence). The CDR3 runs to 13 residues. The CDR3 nucleotides read TGCGCCAGCAGGGGACATCAGAACACTGAAGCTTTCTTT. Its translation is CASRGHQNTEAFF.